The 17 T cell receptor delta chains reported below all come from one sample, sequenced in a study of γδ T cells in repeated Plasmodium falciparum infection (dated by TCRdb to the early 2020s). Vgamma9/Vdelta2+ and Vdelta2-negative gammadelta T cell populations were flow-sorted from peripheral blood mononuclear cells for bulk TCR repertoire analysis. Library preparation used multiplex PCR. The sequencer was an Illumina MiSeq. Clones were re-identified by TCRdb from the public reads with CATT, and rows with the same DNA were merged. Within this sample are tens of thousands of delta-chain clones, with about 1.5% of them counted one time only. The ten largest clones represent around 16% of the sample. Sequenced material: gamma-delta T cells from blood. These TCRs come from a pool of human donors (malaria-infected and uninfected, not separated).

A word on this clone: A far more abundant clone sits one base away, making this likely a read error. Within the sample, other DNA sequences also encode this same CDR3. The chain uses TRAV38-2/DV8 and TRDJ1; 10 bases are a match to TRDD3. The J gene comes from matching the DNA to germline here; TCRdb lacks it. The CDR3 covers 24 residues. Germline V gene sequence: CDR1 TSESDYY, CDR2 QEAYKQQN. The CDR3 coding sequence is TGTGCTTATAGAAGCCCGGAGGTTCCTATGCACTGGGGGATTGAGGGTGAGGACACCGACAAACTCATCTTT. It is translated as CAYRSPEVPMHWGIEGEDTDKLIF.

This clone has at least ten counts. This specimen includes other DNA sequences encoding the same CDR3. V and J are TRDV1 and TRDJ1, with D tentatively TRDD3 (6 bases). Per the germline V gene, CDR1 is TSWWSYY and CDR2 is QGS. CDR3 size: 21 residues. V lost 0 bases and J 3 bases, leaving 29 bases between the germline ends. CDR3 bases: TGTGCTCTTGGGGAACTAATCAGACCTACAACAAGGAGATACGGGGCCGATAAACTCATCTTT. Translated, it gives CALGELIRPTTRRYGADKLIF.

About this clone: For this DNA, TCRdb reports the protein of a much larger clone, which diverges at residue 12, most likely from a read error; the protein presented here is translated directly from the DNA. The CDR3 spells CALGGKLGGYDTYTDKLIF. DNA of the CDR3: TGTGCTCTTGGGGGCAAACTTGGGGGATACGATACGTACACCGATAAACTCATCTTT. The genes are TRDV1 and TRDJ1; 11 bases line up with TRDD3. CDR1 and CDR2 (germline): TSWWSYY, QGS. This CDR3 is built from 19 residues. The V and J ends lost 4 bases and 0 bases, in that order; junction bases with no gene match: 13.

This clone was observed at least ten times. This likely reflects a read error, since a far larger clone is one base away. Other DNA sequences within the sample encode an identical CDR3. The chain uses TRDV1 and TRDJ1, with 8 bases identical to TRDD3. This CDR3 has 16 amino acids. CDR1 TSWWSYY and CDR2 QGS come from the germline V gene. V lost 6 bases, J lost 4 bases, and 13 bases stayed unmatched. The CDR3 sequence is CALGRATLGDNDKLIF. The CDR3 DNA is TGTGCTCTTGGTAGGGCCACTCTGGGGGACAACGATAAACTCATCTTT.

This clone has only a few counts. TCRdb's protein, taken from a much larger clone, differs from this DNA's translation at residue 3, likely owing to a read error; the protein displayed comes from the DNA. The chain links TRDV1 to TRDJ3; the match to TRDD3 covers 10 bases. TCRdb does not report a J gene; here it was assigned by matching the DNA to germline references. This CDR3 is 24 amino acids long. Germline CDR1 is TSWWSYY and CDR2 is QGS. CDR3 loop: CAPGEFFPLKAYWGISWDTRQMFF. The DNA for the CDR3 is TGTGCTCCTGGGGAATTTTTTCCCCTTAAGGCGTACTGGGGGATCTCCTGGGACACCCGACAGATGTTTTTC.

Concerning this clone: TCRdb attributes to this sequence the protein of a much larger clone, which differs from the DNA translation at residue 4; a read error is likely, and the protein displayed is translated from the DNA. The gene calls are TRDV1 and TRDJ1; TRDD3 matches at 10 bases. The germline V gene has CDR1 TSWWSYY and CDR2 QGS. This CDR3 comprises 25 residues. CDR3 sequence reads: CALEEPSWRAPADRVLGDTSDKLIF. The CDR3, as DNA: TGTGCTCTTGAGGAACCCTCTTGGCGAGCCCCTGCGGACAGAGTTTTGGGGGATACATCCGATAAACTCATCTTT.

This clone has a count of ten or more. This probably arose from a read error, given a far larger clone one base away. Different DNA sequences within this sample yield the same CDR3. The chain employs TRDV3 and TRDJ1, with 12 positions matching TRDD3. Germline V gives CDR1 TVYSNPD, CDR2 GDNSRS (reference sequence). CDR3 size: 28 residues. With 2 bases clipped from V and 0 bases from J, the junction kept 43 bases outside the gene matches. The CDR3 region is CAFGGSSPLGDTGSACLRIATYTDKLIF. The CDR3 bases are TGTGCCTTTGGTGGCTCCTCCCCGCTGGGGGATACGGGGAGCGCATGTTTACGGATAGCTACGTACACCGATAAACTCATCTTT.

Points on this clone: The translation of this DNA and the TCRdb protein of a much larger clone differ at residue 10, probably owing to a read error; the protein shown here is translated from the DNA. The chain couples TRDV1 to TRDJ1; TRDD3 matches at 7 bases. Germline CDR1 and CDR2: TSWWSYY and QGS. Losses at the gene ends were 2 bases for V and 0 bases for J; bases not matched to a gene: 24. The CDR3 is 22 amino acids. CDR3 sequence: CALGEGLYRAGGHLPYTDKLIF. The CDR3 DNA sequence: TGTGCTCTTGGGGAAGGTCTCTACCGTGCTGGGGGTCACCTCCCCTACACCGATAAACTCATCTTT.

This clone was recorded a few times. For this DNA, TCRdb reports the protein of a much larger clone, which diverges at residue 17, most likely from a read error; the protein presented here is translated directly from the DNA. This chain connects TRDV1 to TRDJ1; 7 nucleotides match TRDD3. This CDR3 comprises 20 residues. Per the germline V gene, CDR1 is TSWWSYY and CDR2 is QGS. CDR3 sequence: CALSPLSWGSPGWYTDELIF. The CDR3 bases are TGTGCTCTTAGCCCTTTGTCCTGGGGGTCCCCCGGTTGGTACACCGATGAACTCATCTTT.

The table lists this clone with a few counts. A read error is likely here: a far larger clone is one base away. This sample includes further DNA sequences coding for the same CDR3. The chain uses TRDV1 and TRDJ1, with 13 bases that match TRDD3. The CDR3 is made up of 22 amino acids. The V gene end was trimmed by 2 bases and the J gene end by 3 bases; junction bases not matched to a gene: 21. The germline V gene has CDR1 TSWWSYY and CDR2 QGS. The CDR3 sequence is CALGERLVPRVTGGYASDKLIF. The CDR3 region has the DNA TGTGCTCTTGGGGAAAGGCTCGTCCCTCGGGTTACTGGGGGATACGCGTCCGATAAACTCATCTTT.

Relative to its sample, this clone is medium-sized. The sample has other DNA sequences that encode this CDR3 too. This chain joins TRDV1 and TRDJ3; 11 bases line up with TRDD3. V was clipped by 2 bases and J by 3 bases; unmatched bases: 18. CDR3 length: 23 residues. CDR1 is TSWWSYY and CDR2 is QGS in the germline V gene. CDR3 sequence reads: CALGERSLLGLGDTVWDTRQMFF. DNA of the CDR3: TGTGCTCTTGGGGAAAGGTCCCTCTTGGGTCTGGGGGATACAGTCTGGGACACCCGACAGATGTTTTTC.

This clone was detected only a few times. TCRdb records a much larger clone's protein for this DNA, with a difference at residue 13 that likely arises from a read error; the protein given is the translation of the DNA. This chain joins TRDV1 and TRDJ1, with D perhaps given as TRDD2 or TRDD3 (6 bases each). The J gene is not listed in TCRdb, so it was assigned here from a DNA match to germline. Germline V CDR1 and CDR2: TSWWSYY, QGS. V was cut by 0 bases and J by 1 base, with 27 bases left in between. This CDR3 region has 21 residues. The CDR3, as DNA: TGTGCTCTTGGGGAACTATTCCTTCCCGTACGGTACCGGGGGACCACCGATAAACTCATCTTT. Translation: CALGELFLPVRYRGTTDKLIF.

In regard to this clone: TCRdb's listed protein matches a much larger clone and diverges from this DNA's translation at residue 3, likely through a read error; the protein shown comes from the DNA. This chain uses TRDV1 with TRDJ1, with TRDD3 matching over 7 bases. TCRdb records no J gene; here it was assigned by comparing the DNA to germline. From germline, CDR1 is TSWWSYY and CDR2 QGS. This CDR3 region has 23 residues. This CDR3 is CAFGETSVLGRLGITTYTDKLIF. CDR3 coding DNA: TGTGCTTTTGGGGAAACTTCGGTTCTAGGGAGACTGGGGATTACTACGTACACCGATAAACTCATCTTT.

This clone turned up a few times. This likely reflects a read error, since a far larger clone is one base away. This sample includes further DNA sequences coding for the same CDR3. The V and J genes are TRDV1 and TRDJ1; no clear D. The CDR3 spans 14 residues. Germline V CDR1 and CDR2: TSWWSYY, QGS. CDR3 in DNA: TGTGCTCTTGGGGAGATAGAGTACACCGATAAACTTATCTTT. This sequence encodes CALGEIEYTDKLIF.

About this clone: This probably arose from a read error, given a far larger clone one base away. The same CDR3 is also encoded by other DNA sequences in this sample. The J gene has no call, while the V gene is TRDV1; TRDD3, the table's D call, was not compared with the DNA. The CDR3 covers 21 residues. Germline loops: CDR1 TSWWSYY, CDR2 QGS. The CDR3 bases are TGTGCTCTTGGGGAACGGTCTCGAGGGCTACCTTCTGGGGGATACACTGATAAGCTCATCTTT. Protein: CALGERSRGLPSGGYTDKLIF.

This clone has ten or more counts. J is TRDJ2 and V is TRDV1; no clear D. The J gene, left out of TCRdb, was set here by checking the DNA against germline. The CDR3 consists of 12 residues. The V end was cut by 0 bases, the J end by 7 bases, with 3 bases between. In germline, CDR1 is TSWWSYY, CDR2 QGS. CDR3 sequence: CALGELVAQLFF. DNA for the CDR3: TGTGCTCTTGGGGAACTTGTAGCACAACTCTTCTTT.

With regard to this clone: The TCRdb record carries a much larger clone's protein, which differs from this DNA's translation at residue 20; a read error is the likely cause, and the protein listed here is the DNA translation. The V gene call is TRDV1, and the J gene call is absent; the table's D call, TRDD3, was not checked against the DNA. The CDR3 has 21 residues. The germline V gene encodes CDR1 TSWWSYY and CDR2 QGS. DNA for the CDR3: TGTGCTCTTGGGCATACGATGGAGTACTGGGGGATACCCTGCCCTGTTCATAAACTCACCTTT. This gives the protein CALGHTMEYWGIPCPVHKLTF.